This TCR beta chain appears in the sequencing data of a study of PD-1 blockade in classical Hodgkin lymphoma. Findings of the study overall: Nivolumab initiated under 1 year post-ASCT led to patient exclusion. Newly diagnosed patients were said to have less baseline TCR diversity than healthy donors did.

Germline CDR1 is MDHEN and CDR2 is SYDVKM. Trimming cost V 3 bases and J 3 bases, with 8 bases left between them. The CDR3 extends over 13 amino acids. Sequencing was performed with immunoSEQ multiplex PCR; in TCRdb, only in-frame clones are kept and a portion is missing. The sample yields 20,000 to 25,000 clones, 60% to 80% seen once. Comment on this clone: No antigen is known for it.

Sample time point: cycle 4 day 1 (C4D1), after more than five weeks of nivolumab. Exposure to brentuximab vedotin varied, and each patient had relapsed following autologous stem cell transplantation. This receptor was obtained from a human donor with classical Hodgkin lymphoma. J is TRBJ1-2 and V is TRBV28; tentative D call: TRBD1 (6 bases). Sequencing used peripheral blood mononuclear cells (PBMCs), obtained before the fourth cycle of nivolumab. DNA for the CDR3: TGTGCCAGCAGTTTCCACAGGGACTATGGCTACACCTTC. Its protein product is CASSFHRDYGYTF.